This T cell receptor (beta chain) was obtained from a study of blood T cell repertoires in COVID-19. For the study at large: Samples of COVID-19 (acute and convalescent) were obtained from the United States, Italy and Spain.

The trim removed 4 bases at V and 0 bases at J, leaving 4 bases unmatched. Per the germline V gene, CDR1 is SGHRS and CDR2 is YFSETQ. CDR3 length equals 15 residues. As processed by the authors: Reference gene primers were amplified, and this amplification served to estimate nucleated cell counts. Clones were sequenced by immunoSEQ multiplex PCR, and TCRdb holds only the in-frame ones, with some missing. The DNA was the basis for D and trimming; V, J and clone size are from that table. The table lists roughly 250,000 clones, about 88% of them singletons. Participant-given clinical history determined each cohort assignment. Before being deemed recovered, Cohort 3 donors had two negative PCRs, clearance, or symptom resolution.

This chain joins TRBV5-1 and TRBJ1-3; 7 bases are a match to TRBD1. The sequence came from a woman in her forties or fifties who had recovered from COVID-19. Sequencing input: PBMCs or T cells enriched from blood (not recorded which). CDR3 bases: TGCGCCAGCAGCGAGGGGGCCGTCTCTGGAAACACCATATATTTT. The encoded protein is CASSEGAVSGNTIYF.